Presented here are 12 T cell receptor beta chains from one specimen sequenced in a study of long-term antiretroviral therapy in people with HIV. Run at survey level, the immunoSEQ assay was version v3.0. The method was immunoSEQ multiplex PCR; TCRdb's version includes in-frame clones alone and lacks a portion of them. The sample includes about 36,000 clones, about 80% of them seen just once. Sequences were derived from unsorted PBMCs, sampled 3.4 years after starting antiretroviral therapy. Every receptor here comes from a man in his thirties or forties with HIV.

The chain couples TRBV2 to TRBJ2-7; D is perhaps TRBD1 (7 bases). Germline CDR1 is SNHLY and CDR2 is FYNNEI. CDR3 size: 14 residues. Trimming pared 7 bases from V and 0 bases from J, leaving 13 bases between. In nucleotides, the CDR3 is TGTGCCAGCATGGGGGGACAGAACTCCTACGAGCAGTACTTC. Its protein product is CASMGGQNSYEQYF.

J is TRBJ2-7 and V is TRBV7-3; D gene ambiguous. The V gene lost 5 bases and the J gene lost 3 bases, with 23 bases spanning the gap. Per the germline V gene, CDR1 is SGHTA and CDR2 is FQGTGA. The CDR3 extends over 17 amino acids. CDR3 in amino acids: CASSPGGVRLLCYEQYF. The CDR3 region has the DNA TGTGCCAGCAGCCCCGGTGGGGTGAGGCTCCTCTGCTACGAGCAGTACTTC.

The chain is built from TRBV7-2 and TRBJ2-3, with D possibly being TRBD2 (5 bases). There are 16 residues in the CDR3. In germline, CDR1 is SGHTA, CDR2 FQGNSA. The germline V and J ends were trimmed by 5 bases and 3 bases, with 18 bases remaining between them. The CDR3, as DNA: TGTGCCAGCAGCGCACGCACGGGAATTGAGACAGATACGCAGTATTTT. As protein: CASSARTGIETDTQYF. The full variable domain, completed using reference TRBV7-2 and TRBJ2-3, is GAGVSQSPSNKVTEKGKDVELRCDPISGHTALYWYRQSLGQGLEFLIYFQGNSAPDKSGLPSDRFSAERTGGSVSTLTIQRTQQEDSAVYLCASSARTGIETDTQYFGPGTRLTVL.

V and J are TRBV7-9 and TRBJ2-3; TRBD2 matches 8 bases. Germline CDR1 is SEHNR and CDR2 is FQNEAQ (reference sequence). V dropped 5 bases and J dropped 7; count of bases not matched to a gene: 8. The CDR3 has 14 amino acids. CDR3 amino acids: CASSTSGIWYTQYF. DNA for the CDR3: TGTGCCAGCAGCACTAGCGGAATATGGTATACGCAGTATTTT.

The J gene is TRBJ1-4, the V gene TRBV5-1; maybe TRBD1 (5 bases). Germline V gives CDR1 SGHRS, CDR2 YFSETQ. There are 15 residues in the CDR3. Trimming stripped 4 bases from V and 5 bases from J, with 15 bases between. This CDR3 reads CASSPGEGINEKLFF. CDR3 bases: TGCGCCAGCAGCCCGGGGGAGGGAATAAATGAAAAACTGTTTTTT.

The chain is built from TRBV7-9 and TRBJ2-5; possible D gene TRBD2, 7 bases. Trimming took off 5 bases at V and 3 bases at J, with 10 bases between the two ends. Germline lookup yields CDR1 SEHNR and CDR2 FQNEAQ (reference sequence). The CDR3 spans 13 residues. The chain's CDR3 is CASSEGGEETQYF. CDR3 DNA sequence: TGTGCCAGCAGCGAGGGGGGGGAAGAGACCCAGTACTTC.

The sample holds one count of this clone. The genes are TRBV6-1 and TRBJ1-5; D is unresolved. Germline lookup yields CDR1 MNHNS and CDR2 SASEGT. The CDR3 sequence is 14 residues long. Trimming cost V 7 bases and J 5 bases, with 15 bases left between them. The CDR3 sequence is CASKIRLLDQPQHF. Here the CDR3 DNA reads TGTGCCAGCAAGATTCGGTTGTTGGATCAGCCCCAGCATTTT.

The rearrangement uses TRBV5-6 and TRBJ1-4, with D unresolved. V was clipped by 0 bases and J by 4 bases, with 7 bases between them. The germline V gene encodes CDR1 SGHDT and CDR2 YYEEEE. This CDR3 has 14 residues. The CDR3 spells CASSLGLFNEKLFF. DNA for the CDR3: TGTGCCAGCAGCTTGGGACTGTTTAATGAAAAACTGTTTTTT.

The genes are TRBV7-9 and TRBJ1-5; tentatively, D is TRBD1 (5 bases). The CDR3 is 17 amino acids. Trimming cost V 1 base and J 2 bases, with 15 bases left between them. Germline CDR1 reads SEHNR; CDR2 reads FQNEAQ (reference sequence). This CDR3 reads CASSLGGGRIGNQPQHF. The CDR3 nucleotides read TGTGCCAGCAGCTTAGGGGGCGGTCGAATCGGCAATCAGCCCCAGCATTTT. The full variable domain, its missing parts supplied by reference TRBV7-9 and TRBJ1-5, is DTGVSQNPRHKITKRGQNVTFRCDPISEHNRLYWYRQTLGQGPEFLTYFQNEAQLEKSRLLSDRFSAERPKGSFSTLEIQRTEQGDSAMYLCASSLGGGRIGNQPQHFGDGTRLSIL.

CDR3 residues: CASSLRRPGELFF. The DNA of the CDR3 is TGTGCCAGCAGCTTAAGAAGACCCGGGGAGCTGTTTTTT. The V call is TRBV11-1, the J call TRBJ2-2; D call uncertain. The CDR3 totals 13 residues. Deletions cut 2 bases from V and 6 bases from J, with 7 bases between. The germline gives CDR1 SGHAT, CDR2 FQDESV (reference sequence).

This sequence joins TRBV7-2 and TRBJ2-7; the D gene is possibly TRBD2 (5 bases). The germline V gene has CDR1 SGHTA and CDR2 FQGNSA. The CDR3 has 13 amino acids. Trimming stripped 2 bases from V and 4 bases from J, with 9 bases between. CDR3 DNA sequence: TGTGCCAGCAGCTTACGGGGAAGGTACGAGCAGTACTTC. It translates to CASSLRGRYEQYF. The complete variable domain, with remaining parts taken from reference TRBV7-2 and TRBJ2-7, reads GAGVSQSPSNKVTEKGKDVELRCDPISGHTALYWYRQSLGQGLEFLIYFQGNSAPDKSGLPSDRFSAERTGGSVSTLTIQRTQQEDSAVYLCASSLRGRYEQYFGPGTRLTVT.

The count of this clone is one. The chain joins TRBV19 to TRBJ2-7; possibly TRBD2 for D (6 bases). CDR1 is LNHDA, CDR2 SQIVND, per germline (reference sequence). The CDR3 length is 13 residues. Trimming removed 5 bases at V and 6 bases at J, with 14 bases between. The CDR3 DNA is TGTGCCAGTAGTGAGTCATGGCGGGGCGAGCAGTACTTC. Translating it yields CASSESWRGEQYF.